This TCR beta chain was documented in a study of T cells in Graves' hyperthyroidism and ophthalmopathy. The V gene's germline CDR1 is SGHVS and CDR2 FQNEAQ. Trimming took off 5 bases at V and 2 bases at J, with 6 bases between the two ends. The CDR3 sequence is 12 residues long. The study's findings and limits: Among clonotypes expanded in thyroid above 0.001, most were also found in blood.

Template material for amplifying TCR beta CDR3 regions consisted of RNA transcripts. The TCR CDR3 first-round RT-PCR relied on the HTBI primer set. TCRdb called the multiplex PCR reads again in MiXCR, with one record for every CDR3 protein. The sample has about 250,000 distinct CDR3 sequences; 22% are singletons. Diagnoses were made from clinical symptoms, serum measures (thyroxine and TRAb), thyroid ultrasound and orbital computed tomography. This clonotype showed up many times. Its antigen is unknown. This chain uses TRBV7-8 with TRBJ2-5; D might be TRBD1 (5 bases). The TCR sequence derives from a man aged 25-40 years with Graves' ophthalmopathy. Specimen: blood. The CDR3 DNA reads TGTGCCAGCAGCGGGGCTCAAGAGACCCAGTACTTC. Encoded protein: CASSGAQETQYF. The variable domain in full, with the rest retrieved from reference TRBV7-8 and TRBJ2-5, is GAGVSQSPRYKVAKRGQDVALRCDPISGHVSLFWYQQALGQGPEFLTYFQNEAQLDKSGLPSDRFFAERPEGSVSTLKIQRTQQEDSAVYLCASSGAQETQYFGPGTRLLVL.